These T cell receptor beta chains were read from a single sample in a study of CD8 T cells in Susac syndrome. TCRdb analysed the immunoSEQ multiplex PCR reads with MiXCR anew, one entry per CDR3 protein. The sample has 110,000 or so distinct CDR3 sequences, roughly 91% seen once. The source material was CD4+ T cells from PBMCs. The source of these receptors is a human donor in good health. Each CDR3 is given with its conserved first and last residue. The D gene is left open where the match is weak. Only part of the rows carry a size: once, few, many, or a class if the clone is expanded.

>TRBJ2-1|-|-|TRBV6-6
TGTGCCAGCAGTTACCGGGGTCGGGCGATGGATGAGCAGTTCTTC
CASSYRGRAMDEQFF
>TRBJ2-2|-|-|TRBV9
TGTGCCAGCAGCGTATATGGACGGGCAGGGAACACCGGGGAGCTGTTTTTT
CASSVYGRAGNTGELFF
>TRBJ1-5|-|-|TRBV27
TGTGCCAGCAGTTTAGGCGGGGCTTGGGGTCAGCCCCAGCATTTT
CASSLGGAWGQPQHF
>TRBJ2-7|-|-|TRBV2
TGTGCCAGCAGAGGAGGGGTGGGAGAGCAGTACTTC
CASRGGVGEQYF
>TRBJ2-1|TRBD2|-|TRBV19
TGTGCCAGTAGTATCCGCGGACTAGCGGCCTCCTACAATGAGCAGTTCTTC
CASSIRGLAASYNEQFF
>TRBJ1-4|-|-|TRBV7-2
TGTGCCAGCAGCTTTGATCCAGGGTTGAGACAAAAACTGTTTTTT
CASSFDPGLRQKLFF
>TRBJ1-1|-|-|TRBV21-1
TGTGCCAGCAGGCTCGAGGGGCGGGTCACTGAAGCTTTCTTT
CASRLEGRVTEAFF
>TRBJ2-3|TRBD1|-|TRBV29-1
TGCAGCGCCACAGGGGGCGGAAGGAATACGCAGTATTTT
CSATGGGRNTQYF
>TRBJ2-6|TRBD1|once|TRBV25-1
TGTGCCAGCAGGCTTAACTTTCCCAGAGAGGGAAGGACAGGTAGCTCTGGGGCCAACGTCCTGACTTTC
CASRLNFPREGRTGSSGANVLTF
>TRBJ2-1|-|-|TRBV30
TGTGCCTGGAGTGTGCGGATCGACTACAATGAGCAGTTCTTC
CAWSVRIDYNEQFF
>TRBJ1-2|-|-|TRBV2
TGTGTCAGCGTCCTTTGGGATGGCTACACCTTC
CVSVLWDGYTF
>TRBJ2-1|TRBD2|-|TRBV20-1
TGCAGTGCGCCGGGACTAGCGGGTATCAATGAGCAGTTCTTC
CSAPGLAGINEQFF
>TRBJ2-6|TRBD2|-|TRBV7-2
TGTGCCAGCAGCTCAGGACTAGCGGGAGACTATGGGGCCAACGTCCTGACTTTC
CASSSGLAGDYGANVLTF
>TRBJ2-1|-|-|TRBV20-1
TGCAGTGCTAGTTACCTCTACAATGAGCAGTTCTTC
CSASYLYNEQFF
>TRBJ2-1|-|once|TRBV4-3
TGCGCCAGCAGCGGGGACTTATTCTACAATGAGCAGTTCTTC
CASSGDLFYNEQFF
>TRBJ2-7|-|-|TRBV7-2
TGTGCCAGCAGCTCCAATCAACCCTACGAGCAGTACTTC
CASSSNQPYEQYF